This TCR beta chain was captured by sequencing in a study of patients and donors after allogeneic stem cell transplantation (dated by TCRdb to about 2020). Receptors were amplified or captured by RT-PCR. The sequencer listed for this sample is NextSeq 550. TCRdb reprocessed the public reads (quality trimming at Q25 with fastp, clone calling with MiXCR) and kept in-frame beta chains. Every distinct CDR3 protein forms one entry, paired with its most common genes and DNA. The sample table holds about a million distinct CDR3 sequences, of which 18% were seen once. Approximately 5.9% of the sample rests with the top ten. The CDR3 contains 15 residues, cysteine and phenylalanine counted. Only CDR3 DNA is held: 45 bases, read in frame from base 1. Trimming accounts for 3 bases at V and 3 bases at J, while the number of junction bases matched to no gene is 5. Per the germline V gene, ENHRY is the CDR1 and SYGVKD is the CDR2.

Of note for this clonotype: Its antigen remains undetermined. Base qualities are not provided; no much larger clone lies one nucleotide away.

The source material was blood, either unsorted or a sorted T cell fraction (not recorded which). The chain links TRBV10-3 with TRBJ2-7; TRBD1 fits 10 bases in the junction. The clonotype comes from a human donor who was either an allogeneic HSCT recipient or a stem cell or donor lymphocyte infusion donor (not recorded which). It is not recorded whose cells these are; they may come from a transplant donor. The DNA is as follows: TGTGCCATCAGTGAAGTAGGACAGGGGGTCTACGAGCAGTACTTC. Its product reads: CAISEVGQGVYEQYF.